These T cell receptor beta chains were read from a single sample in a study of T cell responses to AZD1222 COVID-19 vaccine. Assay used: immunoSEQ multiplex PCR; TCRdb lists only in-frame clones, some missing. The repertoire table contains about 140,000 clones. Sequencing input: peripheral blood. Receptors were obtained from an adult in good health. CDR3s include the opening cysteine and the closing phenylalanine or tryptophan. The D gene is left open where the match is weak.

j_call	v_call	d_call	cdr3_length	cdr3_nt	cdr3_aa
TRBJ1-2	TRBV19	TRBD1	14	TGTGCCAGTAGTCCTGGGACAGCGTTAGGGAGCTACACCTTC	CASSPGTALGSYTF
TRBJ1-6	TRBV7-2	.	14	TGTGCCAGCAGCTTAACAGGGTTTAATTCACCCCTCCACTTT	CASSLTGFNSPLHF
TRBJ1-2	TRBV28	TRBD1	16	TGTGCCAGCAGTTTAGAGGCCCTCGGACAGGGGTTTGGCTACACCTTC	CASSLEALGQGFGYTF
TRBJ1-1	TRBV28	TRBD1	14	TGTGCCAGCAGTGGATGGACAGGGCTCCATGAAGCTTTCTTT	CASSGWTGLHEAFF
TRBJ2-1	TRBV27	TRBD2	15	TGTGCCAGCAGCCCGAGACTAGCGGAAATCGATGAGCAGTTCTTC	CASSPRLAEIDEQFF
TRBJ2-1	TRBV5-5	.	13	TGTGCCAGCAGCTTGGTACCATACAATGAGCAGTTCTTC	CASSLVPYNEQFF
TRBJ2-7	TRBV3-1/TRBV3-2	.	13	TGTGCCAGCAACAACGACATCGAGGACGAGCAGTACTTC	CASNNDIEDEQYF
TRBJ1-2	TRBV6-1	.	16	TGTGCCAGCAGTGCCGAAATTACGGGGGCAGTTTATGGCTACACCTTC	CASSAEITGAVYGYTF
TRBJ2-7	TRBV3-1/TRBV3-2	.	14	TGTGCCAGCAGCCAAGGCCTAATCGGCTACGAGCAGTACTTC	CASSQGLIGYEQYF
TRBJ1-5	TRBV6-2/TRBV6-3	.	13	TGTGCCAGCAGTTTCGACAGTCTTGGGCCCCAGCATTTT	CASSFDSLGPQHF
TRBJ1-4	TRBV11-2	.	18	TGTGCCAGCAGCTCCAGGGGTTCCAGGCACCGAACTAATGAAAAACTGTTTTTT	CASSSRGSRHRTNEKLFF
TRBJ2-5	TRBV14	TRBD2	18	TGTGCCAGCAGCCAAGTACCTCGACATAGCGGGGGGGAAGAGACCCAGTACTTC	CASSQVPRHSGGEETQYF
TRBJ1-2	TRBV7-9	.	18	TGTGCCAGCAGCTTAGAGAGTTTTGGGTCCGCGATACATTATGGCTACACCTTC	CASSLESFGSAIHYGYTF
TRBJ1-5	TRBV7-2	.	15	TGTGCCAGCAGCTTAGTGATAAGCGGAAATCAGCCCCAGCATTTT	CASSLVISGNQPQHF
TRBJ2-5	TRBV7-9	.	14	TGTGCCAGCAGCAGGGGGGCAGACCAAGAGACCCAGTACTTC	CASSRGADQETQYF
TRBJ1-2	TRBV4-3	TRBD1	15	TGCGCCAGCAGCCGGTCCCCGGGACAGGACTATGGCTACACCTTC	CASSRSPGQDYGYTF
TRBJ2-7	TRBV30	.	11	TGTGCCTGGGAGATACAACAGGAACAGTACTTC	CAWEIQQEQYF
TRBJ2-4	TRBV28	.	14	TGTGCCAGCAGGGGCTCACTAGCCAAAAACATTCAGTACTTC	CASRGSLAKNIQYF
TRBJ2-2	TRBV6-5	TRBD1	15	TGTGCCAGCAATCAGGACAGGGGGCCCACCGGGGAGCTGTTTTTT	CASNQDRGPTGELFF
TRBJ2-1	TRBV9	.	14	TGTGCCAGCAGCGTAACCCCGTCCTACAATGAGCAGTTCTTC	CASSVTPSYNEQFF
TRBJ1-2	TRBV5-1	TRBD1	12	TGCGCCAGCAAGGGGACAGGGGAAGGCTACACCTTC	CASKGTGEGYTF
TRBJ1-1	TRBV6-1	TRBD1	16	TGTGCCAGCAGTGAGAAGATGACAGGGGCGAACACTGAAGCTTTCTTT	CASSEKMTGANTEAFF
TRBJ2-7	TRBV28	.	13	TGTGCCAGCAGTTCCCGTGGGGGTGCCGAGCAGTACTTC	CASSSRGGAEQYF
TRBJ1-6	TRBV7-3	.	13	TGTGCCAGCAGCCCCACCCTTAATTCACCCCTCCACTTT	CASSPTLNSPLHF
TRBJ1-2	TRBV18	TRBD1	13	TGTGCCAGCTCGCGAGACAGGGTCAGTGGCTACACCTTC	CASSRDRVSGYTF
TRBJ2-2	TRBV12-3/TRBV12-4	.	12	TGTGCCAGCAGTCCCCCCGCGGGGGAGCTGTTTTTT	CASSPPAGELFF
TRBJ1-2	TRBV7-9	TRBD1	17	TGTGCCAGCAGCTCCCGGACAGGGGGCTCAAGTTTCTGGGGCTACACCTTC	CASSSRTGGSSFWGYTF
TRBJ2-7	TRBV11-1	.	13	TGTGCCAGCAGCTACGACCGTTCCTACGAGCAGTACTTC	CASSYDRSYEQYF
TRBJ1-4	TRBV25-1	TRBD1	13	TGTGCCAGCAGTGAACAGGGGGACGAAAAACTGTTTTTT	CASSEQGDEKLFF
TRBJ1-3	TRBV4-3	.	19	TGCGCCAGCAGCCAAGTAGCGGGACTGATAAACCCCTCTGGAAACACCATATATTTT	CASSQVAGLINPSGNTIYF
TRBJ1-3	TRBV18	TRBD1	14	TGTGCCAGCTCACCCCCGGGACAGGGAAACACCATATATTTT	CASSPPGQGNTIYF
TRBJ2-7	TRBV29-1	TRBD1	14	TGCAGCGTTAGTCCGGGACAGGGGTCCTACGAGCAGTACTTC	CSVSPGQGSYEQYF
TRBJ1-1	TRBV5-4	TRBD1	15	TGTGCCAGCAGCTTCGGTAGCAGGGGGCGATTCGGAACTTTCTTT	CASSFGSRGRFGTFF
TRBJ2-1	TRBV7-3	.	16	TGTGCCAGCAGCTTAGTTGGCCTAAAGGTGGACAATGAGCAGTTCTTC	CASSLVGLKVDNEQFF
TRBJ1-5	TRBV2	.	16	TGTGCCAGCAGTGGTGGACAGCCCCGAGGCAATCAGCCCCAGCATTTT	CASSGGQPRGNQPQHF
TRBJ1-2	TRBV3-1/TRBV3-2	.	16	TGTGCCAGCAGCCAAGATCCCGTTCGCACTAACTATGGCTACACCTTC	CASSQDPVRTNYGYTF
TRBJ2-7	TRBV10-1	.	14	TGCGCCAGCAGTGAGGGCAGGAAAACCTACGAGCAGTACTTC	CASSEGRKTYEQYF
TRBJ2-3	TRBV11-3	.	16	TGTGCCAGCAGCTTAGGACTAGGGGGTATGGCAGATACGCAGTATTTT	CASSLGLGGMADTQYF
TRBJ1-1	TRBV5-6	TRBD1	15	TGTGCCAGCAGCTTGGACGGACAGGGGGCGGGGAAAGCTTTCTTT	CASSLDGQGAGKAFF
TRBJ2-1	TRBV4-1	TRBD2	15	TGCGCCAGCAGCCAAGAGCGGGGGGGATACAATGAGCAGTTCTTC	CASSQERGGYNEQFF
TRBJ2-3	TRBV6-5	.	12	TGTGCCAGCAGTCAGACCCGTTTCACGCAGTATTTT	CASSQTRFTQYF
TRBJ2-1	TRBV10-1	TRBD2	16	TGCGCCAGCAGTCCCAGCAGGGGACTAGCGAGCAATGAGCAATTCTTC	CASSPSRGLASNEQFF
TRBJ1-1	TRBV11-3	TRBD1	16	TGTGCCAGCAGCTTAAGGACAGGGGGTATGAACACTGAAGCTTTCTTT	CASSLRTGGMNTEAFF
TRBJ1-5	TRBV19	.	15	TGTGCCAGTAGTATGGAGGGCTATAGCAATCAGCCCCAGCATTTT	CASSMEGYSNQPQHF